This entry lists 26 T cell receptor beta chains sequenced from one sample in a study of CD8 T cells in Susac syndrome. Random hexamers were used to reverse transcribe the RNA input (about 0.5 to 1 ug). TCRdb reanalysed the immunoSEQ multiplex PCR reads using MiXCR and keeps one entry per CDR3 protein. The sample has around 100,000 distinct CDR3 sequences; approximately 95% are singletons. What was sequenced was CD8+ T cells from PBMCs. The origin of the receptors is a human donor with Susac syndrome.

The chain couples TRBV12-3 or TRBV12-4 to TRBJ2-5, with D possibly being TRBD1 (5 bases). The V gene lost 6 bases and the J gene lost 4 bases, with 15 bases spanning the gap. The CDR3 has 14 amino acids. The CDR3 bases are TGTGCCAGCAGCTTCAGGACAACAGGAGAGACCCAGTACTTC. This codes for CASSFRTTGETQYF.

The chain employs TRBV14 and TRBJ2-1; D gene unclear. CDR1 and CDR2 (germline): SGHDN, FVKESK. Trimming took 4 bases from V and 9 from J, leaving 10 bases between them. CDR3 length: 12 amino acids. The CDR3 bases are TGTGCCAGCAGCCGATATCCCAGTGAGCAGTTCTTC. This codes for CASSRYPSEQFF. The whole variable domain, remainder taken from reference TRBV14 and TRBJ2-1, is EAGVTQFPSHSVIEKGQTVTLRCDPISGHDNLYWYRRVMGKEIKFLLHFVKESKQDESGMPNNRFLAERTGGTYSTLKVQPAELEDSGVYFCASSRYPSEQFFGPGTRLTVL.

V gene TRBV15 combines with J gene TRBJ1-2, with unresolved D. Between the trimmed V and J ends, which lost 5 bases and 2 bases, there was a span of 9 bases. The CDR3 is made up of 13 amino acids. The V gene's germline CDR1 is LNHNV and CDR2 YYDKDF (reference sequence). The CDR3 nucleotides are TGTGCCACCAGCGGGGAGAAGAACTATGGCTACACCTTC. Translated, it gives CATSGEKNYGYTF.

V and J are TRBV15 and TRBJ2-7; tentative D call: TRBD1 (6 bases). This CDR3 comprises 15 residues. From germline, CDR1 is LNHNV and CDR2 YYDKDF (reference sequence). The germline V and J ends were trimmed by 5 bases and 4 bases, with 18 bases remaining between them. The CDR3 spells CATSRPGQITYEQYF. The CDR3 nucleotides are TGTGCCACCAGCCGACCGGGACAAATAACATACGAGCAGTACTTC. Complete variable domain (other parts from reference TRBV15 and TRBJ2-7): DAMVIQNPRYQVTQFGKPVTLSCSQTLNHNVMYWYQQKSSQAPKLLFHYYDKDFNNEADTPDNFQSRRPNTSFCFLDIRSPGLGDTAMYLCATSRPGQITYEQYFGPGTRLTVT.

The CDR3 bases are TGTGCCAGCGCGCTTGGAGATACGCAGTATTTT. As protein: CASALGDTQYF. The gene calls are TRBV5-4 and TRBJ2-3; no definite D call. This CDR3 spans 11 amino acids. The V end was cut by 7 bases, the J end by 5 bases, with 8 bases between. The germline V gene has CDR1 SGHNT and CDR2 YYREEE (reference sequence). The whole variable domain, filled in from reference TRBV5-4 and TRBJ2-3, reads ETGVTQSPTHLIKTRGQQVTLRCSSQSGHNTVSWYQQALGQGPQFIFQYYREEENGRGNFPPRFSGLQFPNYSSELNVNALELDDSALYLCASALGDTQYFGPGTRLTVL.

CDR3 nucleotides: TGTGCCAGCAGCCACGGGACACGCGTTGGGGAGACCCAGTACTTC. Amino acid sequence: CASSHGTRVGETQYF. The chain has TRBV13 and TRBJ2-5; D may be TRBD1 (6 bases). The CDR3 spans 15 residues. The V and J ends lost 5 bases and 5 bases respectively, with 18 bases between them. The germline gives CDR1 PRHDT, CDR2 FYEKMQ (reference sequence).

The chain joins TRBV9 to TRBJ2-2, with 8 nucleotides matching TRBD1. The CDR3 is 13 amino acids. The V segment lost 3 bases and the J segment 6 bases; nucleotides outside the gene matches: 1. CDR1 is SGDLS, CDR2 YYNGEE, per germline. The CDR3 DNA sequence: TGTGCCAGCAGCGGACAGGGGTCCGGGGAGCTGTTTTTT. Translation: CASSGQGSGELFF.

This chain joins TRBV9 and TRBJ2-2, with D possibly being TRBD1 or TRBD2 (5 bases each). The CDR3 extends over 15 amino acids. Per germline, CDR1 SGDLS and CDR2 YYNGEE. V was clipped by 0 bases and J by 4 bases, with 10 bases between them. The CDR3 loop is CASSVASGSTGELFF. For the CDR3, the DNA is TGTGCCAGCAGCGTAGCCTCAGGGAGCACCGGGGAGCTGTTTTTT.

V gene TRBV15 combines with J gene TRBJ1-1, with 7 bases lining up with TRBD1. V lost 0 bases to trimming and J lost 0 bases; unmatched junction nucleotides: 7. The germline CDR1 and CDR2 sequences are LNHNV and YYDKDF (reference sequence). The CDR3 covers 17 residues. CDR3 bases: TGTGCCACCAGCAGAGATCGCCAGGGGGGGTTGAACACTGAAGCTTTCTTT. It is translated as CATSRDRQGGLNTEAFF.

The rearrangement links TRBV15 to TRBJ2-4; D gene ambiguous. The CDR3 consists of 16 residues. V lost 0 bases, J lost 0 bases, and 9 bases lay in between. CDR1 LNHNV and CDR2 YYDKDF come from the germline V gene (reference sequence). The CDR3 spells CATSRDNGLAKNIQYF. CDR3 nucleotide sequence: TGTGCCACCAGCAGAGATAATGGGTTAGCCAAAAACATTCAGTACTTC.

The J gene is TRBJ2-2, the V gene TRBV20-1, with 7 bases lining up with TRBD2. The CDR3 has 13 amino acids. Trimming at V came to 3 bases and at J to 3 bases, leaving 1 base not matched to a gene. From germline, CDR1 is DFQATT and CDR2 SNEGSKA (reference sequence). The CDR3 sequence: CSASRGDTGELFF. CDR3 DNA: TGCAGTGCTAGCCGGGGGGACACCGGGGAGCTGTTTTTT.

The chain recombines TRBV6-1 with TRBJ2-5; D might be TRBD2 (6 bases). The CDR3 is made up of 14 amino acids. In germline, CDR1 is MNHNS, CDR2 SASEGT. V lost 3 bases, J lost 5 bases, and 13 bases lay in between. Written as DNA, the CDR3 is TGTGCCAGCAGTGACCTTAGCGGAGGGGAGACCCAGTACTTC. It translates to CASSDLSGGETQYF.

The chain has TRBV19 and TRBJ1-2; TRBD1 is a possible D gene (5 bases). CDR1 and CDR2 (germline): LNHDA, SQIVND (reference sequence). The CDR3 covers 14 residues. V shed 7 bases and J shed 4 bases, with 16 bases lying between them. CDR3 protein: CASIHADGGYGYTF. The CDR3 bases are TGTGCCAGTATCCATGCGGACGGGGGCTATGGCTACACCTTC.

The gene calls are TRBV6-1 and TRBJ2-7; tentatively, D is TRBD1 (6 bases). Trimming removed 1 base from V and 5 bases from J, with 18 bases in between. The germline V gene has CDR1 MNHNS and CDR2 SASEGT. The CDR3 is 16 amino acids. The CDR3 DNA reads TGTGCCAGCAGTGAAGGTGTCGGGACAAGGGGCCACGAGCAGTACTTC. It encodes CASSEGVGTRGHEQYF.

This chain links TRBV7-9 with TRBJ2-5, with TRBD1 matching over 8 bases. Trimming took 5 bases from V and 2 from J; bases not matched to a gene: 10. CDR3 length: 16 residues. CDR1 is SEHNR, CDR2 FQNEAQ, per germline (reference sequence). The CDR3 DNA sequence: TGTGCCAGCAGCCCCCTAGGTGGACAGGGTCAAGAGACCCAGTACTTC. Its protein is CASSPLGGQGQETQYF.

CDR3 sequence (DNA): TGCAGTGCTGGACAGGGAGGGGCTGAAGCTTTCTTT. This sequence encodes CSAGQGGAEAFF. The chain combines TRBV20-1 with TRBJ1-1, with 8 bases aligning to TRBD1. Germline assignment: CDR1 DFQATT and CDR2 SNEGSKA (reference sequence). V shed 5 bases and J 6 bases; nucleotides not matched to a gene: 5. The CDR3 is made up of 12 amino acids.

This chain uses TRBV15 with TRBJ1-6; possibly TRBD1 for D (5 bases). V gave up 1 base and J gave up 6 bases, with 7 bases separating them. This CDR3 is built from 14 residues. The germline V gene has CDR1 LNHNV and CDR2 YYDKDF (reference sequence). The CDR3 DNA reads as TGTGCCACCAGCAGAGCGGGGGTTAATTCACCCCTCCACTTT. Its translation is CATSRAGVNSPLHF.

The chain is built from TRBV20-1 and TRBJ1-1; D gene uncertain. Trimming removed 6 bases from V and 0 bases from J, with 8 bases in between. Germline assignment: CDR1 DFQATT and CDR2 SNEGSKA (reference sequence). The length of the CDR3 is 12 residues. CDR3 sequence reads: CSATELNTEAFF. DNA of the CDR3: TGCAGTGCCACAGAGTTGAACACTGAAGCTTTCTTT.

CDR3 DNA: TGTGCCAGCAGCGCCCGACAGGGGAGCTCCTACAATGAGCAGTTCTTC. Amino acids: CASSARQGSSYNEQFF. The V gene is TRBV7-9, the J gene TRBJ2-1; 8 nucleotides align to TRBD1. The V segment lost 5 bases and the J segment 0 bases; nucleotides outside the gene matches: 6. The CDR3 is 16 residues long. Germline-derived CDR1 and CDR2 are SEHNR and FQNEAQ (reference sequence).

Here the CDR3 DNA reads TGCGCCAGCAGCTCGGAACAAGAGACCCAGTACTTC. It yields the protein CASSSEQETQYF. The chain is built from TRBV5-1 and TRBJ2-5; D remains unclear. V lost 3 bases, J lost 2 bases, and 5 bases lay in between. The V gene's germline CDR1 is SGHRS and CDR2 YFSETQ. The CDR3 is 12 amino acids.

The rearrangement uses TRBV19 and TRBJ1-5; possible D gene TRBD1, 6 bases. The length of the CDR3 is 16 residues. The germline V and J ends were trimmed by 9 bases and 0 bases, with 18 bases remaining between them. Germline CDR1 LNHDA, CDR2 SQIVND (reference sequence). The CDR3 spells CASQNSDSYSNQPQHF. The CDR3 nucleotides are TGTGCCAGCCAAAACTCGGACAGTTATAGCAATCAGCCCCAGCATTTT.

The chain carries TRBV29-1 and TRBJ2-1; the match to TRBD2 covers 7 bases. The CDR3 contains 13 residues. Germline V lookup: CDR1 SQVTM, CDR2 ANQGSEA. V lost 7 bases and J lost 3; bases outside the gene matches: 6. The chain's CDR3 is CSGGGGNYNEQFF. The DNA of the CDR3 is TGCAGCGGGGGGGGAGGAAACTACAATGAGCAGTTCTTC.

The chain links TRBV29-1 to TRBJ1-5, with 7 bases aligning to TRBD1. CDR1 SQVTM and CDR2 ANQGSEA come from the germline V gene. There are 13 residues in the CDR3. The trim removed 7 bases at V and 0 bases at J, leaving 3 bases unmatched. The CDR3 DNA follows: TGCAGCGCCGGGGACAGTAGCAATCAGCCCCAGCATTTT. Its translation is CSAGDSSNQPQHF. Together with reference TRBV29-1 and TRBJ1-5, the CDR3 gives the full variable domain: SAVISQKPSRDICQRGTSLTIQCQVDSQVTMMFWYRQQPGQSLTLIATANQGSEATYESGFVIDKFPISRPNLTFSTLTVSNMSPEDSSIYLCSAGDSSNQPQHFGDGTRLSIL.

DNA of the CDR3: TGTGCCAGCAGCCCTCAGAAACTTGCCGGGGAGCTGTTTTTT. Its translation: CASSPQKLAGELFF. This rearrangement joins TRBV7-3 to TRBJ2-2; D unclear. This CDR3 spans 14 amino acids. Germline CDR1 is SGHTA and CDR2 is FQGTGA. With 5 bases removed from V and 6 bases from J, the gap between germline ends came to 13 bases. The variable domain in full, with the rest retrieved from reference TRBV7-3 and TRBJ2-2, is GAGVSQTPSNKVTEKGKYVELRCDPISGHTALYWYRQSLGQGPEFLIYFQGTGAADDSGLPNDRFFAVRPEGSVSTLKIQRTERGDSAVYLCASSPQKLAGELFFGEGSRLTVL.

This clonotype was counted between two and nine times. This chain links TRBV6-5 with TRBJ2-7; the D is unclear. CDR3 length: 10 residues. Trimming removed 8 bases at V and 4 bases at J, with 6 bases between. Per the germline V gene, CDR1 is MNHEY and CDR2 is SVGAGI. CDR3 protein: CASGIYEQYF. The CDR3 bases are TGTGCCAGCGGGATTTACGAGCAGTACTTC.

The gene calls are TRBV18 and TRBJ2-7; TRBD2 might be the D (5 bases). V gave up 3 bases and J gave up 5 bases, with 17 bases separating them. CDR1 KGHSH and CDR2 LQKENI come from the germline V gene. This CDR3 is built from 15 residues. The CDR3 nucleotides read TGTGCCAGCTCACCCGGGTCTAGCTCTCGGCACGAGCAGTACTTC. Amino acid sequence: CASSPGSSSRHEQYF.